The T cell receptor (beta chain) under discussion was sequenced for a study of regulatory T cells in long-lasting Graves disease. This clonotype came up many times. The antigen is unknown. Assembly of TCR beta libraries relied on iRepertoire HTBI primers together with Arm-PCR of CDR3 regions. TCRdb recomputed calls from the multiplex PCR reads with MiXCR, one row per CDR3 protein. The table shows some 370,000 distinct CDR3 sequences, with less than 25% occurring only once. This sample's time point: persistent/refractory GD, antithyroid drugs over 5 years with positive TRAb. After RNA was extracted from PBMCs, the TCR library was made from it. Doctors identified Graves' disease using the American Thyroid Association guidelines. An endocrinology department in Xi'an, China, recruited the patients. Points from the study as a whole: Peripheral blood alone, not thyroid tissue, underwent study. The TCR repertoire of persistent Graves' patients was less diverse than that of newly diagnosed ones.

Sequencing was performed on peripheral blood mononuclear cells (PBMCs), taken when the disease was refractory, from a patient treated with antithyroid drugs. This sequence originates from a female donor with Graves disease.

The CDR3 here is CSARDQEGTETQYF. The CDR3 coding sequence is TGCAGTGCTAGAGATCAGGAGGGCACAGAGACCCAGTACTTC. This rearrangement joins TRBV20-1 to TRBJ2-5; D possibly corresponds to TRBD2 (6 bases). Germline values: CDR1 DFQATT, CDR2 SNEGSKA (reference sequence). V was trimmed by 0 bases and J by 4 bases, leaving 12 bases between them. The CDR3 is 14 residues long.